The 30 T cell receptor beta chains given below trace back to one sample, sequenced in a study of T cell clonality in common variable immunodeficiency. Profiled with immunoSEQ multiplex PCR; TCRdb holds only in-frame clones, not every one. Listed for the sample are roughly 48,000 clones, none seen a single time. What was sequenced was peripheral blood mononuclear cells. These TCRs come from a person aged 18 to 75 in good health.

This clone was observed many times. The read ends 3 residues early relative to the CDR3; the germline J gene fills the gap. This chain connects TRBV29-1 to TRBJ2-5, with 11 nucleotides matching TRBD1. Germline CDR1 SQVTM, CDR2 ANQGSEA. V lost 6 bases, J lost 5 bases, and 5 bases stayed unmatched. CDR3 length: 13 amino acids. The CDR3 protein is CSVWTGGGETQYF. The covered CDR3 bases are TGCAGCGTCTGGACAGGGGGCGGTGAGACC.

This clone turned up a few times. The sequenced fragment ends 3 residues before the CDR3 boundary, so the rest is inferred from the germline J gene. This rearrangement joins TRBV18 to TRBJ1-2, with 9 bases matching TRBD1. CDR3 size: 15 residues. Germline loops: CDR1 KGHSH, CDR2 LQKENI. After removal of 0 bases from V and 6 bases from J, the junction contained 5 bases not matched to a gene. The DNA read from the CDR3 is TGTGCCAGCTCACCACCCACAGGGGGCAACGATGGC. Its translation is CASSPPTGGNDG. The full CDR3 sequence reads CASSPPTGGNDGYTF. The entire variable domain, with the rest obtained from reference TRBV18 and TRBJ1-2, is as follows: NAGVMQNPRHLVRRRGQEARLRCSPMKGHSHVYWYRQLPEEGLKFMVYLQKENIIDESGMPKERFSAEFPKEGPSILRIQQVVRGDSAAYFCASSPPTGGNDGYTFGSGTRLTVV.

This clone appeared many times. The read ends 3 residues before the CDR3 terminus; that terminus is restored from the germline J gene. The genes are TRBV4-2 and TRBJ2-3, with 16 nucleotides matching TRBD2. This CDR3 is built from 21 residues. CDR1 and CDR2 from the germline V gene are LGHNA and YNFKEQ. Losses at the gene ends were 4 bases for V and 2 bases for J; bases not matched to a gene: 15. The sequenced part of the CDR3 DNA is TGTGCCAGCAGCCCTTATGGGGGGGGACTAGCGGGAGGGCCTTCCACAGATACG. Translating it yields CASSPYGGGLAGGPSTDT. Given in full, the CDR3 is CASSPYGGGLAGGPSTDTQYF.

This clone occurred many times. The read falls 3 residues short of the CDR3 end, and the missing part is taken from the germline J gene. This rearrangement joins TRBV5-6 to TRBJ1-1; D is possibly TRBD1 (5 bases). The CDR3 is made up of 13 amino acids. V was clipped by 1 base and J by 7 bases, with 11 bases between them. Germline V lookup: CDR1 SGHDT, CDR2 YYEEEE. The sequenced CDR3 bases are TGTGCCAGCAGCTTGACCGCAGGGATTGAA. Translating it yields CASSLTAGIE. The full CDR3 reads CASSLTAGIEAFF.

This clone was found a few times. The read terminates 3 residues ahead of where the CDR3 ends, so the germline J gene completes it. The genes are TRBV13 and TRBJ1-2; D not certain. The CDR3 sequence is 14 residues long. V was trimmed by 3 bases and J by 6 bases, leaving 14 bases between them. CDR1 and CDR2 from the germline V gene are PRHDT and FYEKMQ (reference sequence). Partial CDR3 DNA: TGTGCCAGCAGCTTCCCTAGTTCCCCCAATGGC. Translation: CASSFPSSPNG. The complete CDR3 reads CASSFPSSPNGYTF.

This clone was counted ten times or more. The sequence runs out 3 residues before the end of the CDR3; the remainder is reconstructed from the germline J gene. This chain uses TRBV14 with TRBJ2-5, with TRBD1 matching over 7 bases. The CDR3 has 16 residues. V dropped 2 bases and J dropped 0; count of bases not matched to a gene: 6. The germline CDR1 and CDR2 sequences are SGHDN and FVKESK. CDR3 in amino acids: CASSQLGTAYQETQYF. CDR3 bases read: TGTGCCAGCAGCCAACTAGGGACAGCCTACCAAGAGACC. The full variable domain, rest sourced from reference TRBV14 and TRBJ2-5, is EAGVTQFPSHSVIEKGQTVTLRCDPISGHDNLYWYRRVMGKEIKFLLHFVKESKQDESGMPNNRFLAERTGGTYSTLKVQPAELEDSGVYFCASSQLGTAYQETQYFGPGTRLLVL.

This clone has at least ten counts. Read coverage stops 3 residues before the CDR3 terminus; the germline J gene supplies the remainder. The chain has TRBV15 and TRBJ2-5; 7 bases agree with TRBD2. J gave up 4 bases and V 1 base, and 3 bases lay outside the gene matches. Germline CDR1 reads LNHNV; CDR2 reads YYDKDF (reference sequence). There are 14 residues in the CDR3. Partial CDR3 DNA: TGTGCCACCAGCAGAGGACTAGCTCCAGAGACC. Translating gives CATSRGLAPET. The entire CDR3 protein is CATSRGLAPETQYF.

The table lists this clone with a few counts. The observed sequence ends 3 residues before the CDR3 terminus, with the missing tail filled in from the germline J gene. The chain carries TRBV20-1 and TRBJ1-3; tentatively, D is TRBD1 (5 bases). The CDR3 loop spans 14 amino acids. In germline, CDR1 is DFQATT, CDR2 SNEGSKA (reference sequence). V was pared by 6 bases and J by 1 base, with 13 bases between. Partial CDR3 DNA: TGCAGTGCCAGCCAGGGTCGTTCTGGAAACACC. Its protein is CSASQGRSGNT. The full CDR3 sequence reads CSASQGRSGNTIYF.

This clone occurred a few times. Read coverage stops 3 residues before the CDR3 terminus; the germline J gene supplies the remainder. This chain uses TRBV30 with TRBJ1-2; a possible D gene is TRBD1 (5 bases). This CDR3 is built from 11 residues. The germline CDR1 and CDR2 sequences are GTSNPN and SVGIG (reference sequence). The chain's CDR3 is CAWSPGLGYTF. The part of the CDR3 DNA that was read is TGTGCCTGGAGTCCAGGGCTCGGC.

This clone has a handful of counts. The read ends 3 residues early relative to the CDR3; the germline J gene fills the gap. The gene calls are TRBV7-9 and TRBJ2-7; 7 nucleotides agree with TRBD1. The CDR3 loop spans 13 amino acids. The germline gives CDR1 SEHNR, CDR2 FQNEAQ (reference sequence). The junction had 1 base not matched to a gene; V was cut back by 1 base and J by 4 bases. CDR3 amino acids: CASSLVDRYEQYF. CDR3 bases read: TGTGCCAGCAGCTTAGTGGACAGGTACGAG.

There are many counts of this clone. The read terminates 3 residues ahead of where the CDR3 ends, so the germline J gene completes it. The J gene is TRBJ2-3, the V gene TRBV18, with D tentatively TRBD2 (5 bases). The germline gives CDR1 KGHSH, CDR2 LQKENI. This CDR3 contains 15 residues. The ends were cut back, 6 bases at V and 0 bases at J, with 13 bases in the middle. CDR3 amino acids: CASSGEYTSTDTQYF. The DNA read from the CDR3 is TGTGCCAGCTCCGGGGAGTATACTAGCACAGATACG. Supplemented by reference TRBV18 and TRBJ2-3, the full variable domain reads NAGVMQNPRHLVRRRGQEARLRCSPMKGHSHVYWYRQLPEEGLKFMVYLQKENIIDESGMPKERFSAEFPKEGPSILRIQQVVRGDSAAYFCASSGEYTSTDTQYFGPGTRLTVL.

This clone has ten or more counts. The junction shows a germline mismatch at one end, possibly a read error. The read terminates 3 residues before the CDR3 end, so the remaining end is supplied by the germline J gene. The same CDR3 is also encoded by other DNA sequences in this sample. The rearrangement links TRBV5-1 to TRBJ1-3, with 8 bases that match TRBD1. CDR3 size: 15 residues. Per germline, CDR1 SGHRS and CDR2 YFSETQ. The sequenced part of the CDR3 DNA is TGCGCCAGCAGCGTGACAGGGGACTCTGGAAACACG. Protein: CASSVTGDSGNT. From start to end, the CDR3 is CASSVTGDSGNTIYF.

This clone was counted at least ten times. The read terminates 3 residues before the CDR3 end, so the remaining end is supplied by the germline J gene. The V and J genes are TRBV2 and TRBJ2-1, with D perhaps matching TRBD1 (6 bases). The CDR3 runs 14 residues. Trimming cost V 1 base and J 8 bases, with 12 bases left between them. Germline CDR1 and CDR2: SNHLY and FYNNEI. CDR3 DNA (partial): TGTGCCAGCAGTGAAGTAACAGGGACGCATGAG. The encoded protein is CASSEVTGTHE. The whole CDR3 reads CASSEVTGTHEQFF.

The sample holds many counts of this clone. Sequencing ends 3 residues short of the CDR3 end; the germline J gene provides the rest. The chain has TRBV20-1 and TRBJ1-2, with a tentative D call TRBD1 (6 bases). CDR3 length: 13 residues. Germline V lookup: CDR1 DFQATT, CDR2 SNEGSKA (reference sequence). The CDR3 reads CSAPRTGRRGYTF. The sequenced CDR3 bases are TGCAGTGCACCACGTACAGGGAGGCGGGGC.

This clone was seen ten or more times. Coverage ceases 3 residues before the CDR3 finishes, and the germline J gene fills in the end. The rearrangement uses TRBV7-8 and TRBJ2-2; D not certain. This CDR3 comprises 13 residues. Looked up from germline, CDR1 is SGHVS and CDR2 is FQNEAQ. V was cut by 10 bases and J by 7 bases, with 16 bases left in between. The CDR3 bases that were read are TGTGCCATCTGGTCCAGAGATGTCGGGGAG. The encoded protein is CAIWSRDVGE. The whole CDR3 region reads CAIWSRDVGELFF.

This clone was seen at least ten times. From the germline J gene comes the end of the CDR3, since the read stops 3 residues before it. The gene calls are TRBV18 and TRBJ2-7; a weak D match, TRBD1 (5 bases). Germline loops: CDR1 KGHSH, CDR2 LQKENI. The length of the CDR3 is 14 residues. The V and J ends lost 1 base and 1 base respectively, with 8 bases between them. The CDR3 bases that were read are TGTGCCAGCTCACCACTGACAGAATCCTACGAG. Amino acids: CASSPLTESYE. In full, the CDR3 is CASSPLTESYEQYF.

At least ten counts were recorded for this clone. The CDR3 loop reads CASSEARQGNSPLHF. Partial CDR3 DNA: TGTGCCAGCAGTGAAGCGCGACAGGGGAATTCACCC. The chain links TRBV6-1 to TRBJ1-6; 8 bases line up with TRBD1. Read data end 3 residues before the CDR3 end; the end is taken from the germline J gene. V lost 0 bases, J lost 7 bases, and 2 bases stayed unmatched. Germline values: CDR1 MNHNS, CDR2 SASEGT. CDR3 length: 15 amino acids.

This clone was detected ten times or more. Sequencing ends 3 residues short of the CDR3 end; the germline J gene provides the rest. The rearrangement uses TRBV29-1 and TRBJ1-2, with TRBD1 identical over 10 bases. The germline V gene encodes CDR1 SQVTM and CDR2 ANQGSEA. This CDR3 comprises 13 residues. Trimming cost V 5 bases and J 4 bases; bases outside gene matches: 4. CDR3 in amino acids: CSVRQGASYGYTF. CDR3 DNA (partial): TGCAGCGTTCGACAGGGGGCAAGCTATGGC.

This clone was observed many times. The read gets to within 3 residues of the CDR3 end, and the germline J gene fills in the rest. The chain employs TRBV19 and TRBJ1-4; a weak D match, TRBD1 (5 bases). Germline CDR1 reads LNHDA; CDR2 reads SQIVND (reference sequence). This CDR3 contains 15 residues. The V and J ends lost 7 bases and 3 bases respectively, with 15 bases between them. CDR3 sequence reads: CASTIQYRPNEKLFF. The part of the CDR3 DNA that was read is TGTGCCAGTACAATTCAATACAGGCCTAATGAAAAA. Together with reference TRBV19 and TRBJ1-4, the CDR3 gives the full variable domain: DGGITQSPKYLFRKEGQNVTLSCEQNLNHDAMYWYRQDPGQGLRLIYYSQIVNDFQKGDIAEGYSVSREKKESFPLTVTSAQKNPTAFYLCASTIQYRPNEKLFFGSGTQLSVL.

This clone was counted many times. Here the CDR3 reads CASRRQGALFINEQYF. Incomplete CDR3 DNA: TGTGCCAGCAGGCGACAGGGGGCGCTTTTTATCAACGAG. This rearrangement joins TRBV6-2 or TRBV6-3 to TRBJ2-7; 10 bases are a match to TRBD1. The CDR3 end lies 3 residues beyond the end of the read and is filled in from the germline J gene. The CDR3 loop spans 16 amino acids. Germline trimming cut 6 bases from V and 5 bases from J; bases unmatched to any gene: 13. Germline lookup yields CDR1 MNHEY and CDR2 SVGEGT.

This clone showed up many times. The CDR3 extends 3 residues past the end of the read, so its final part is completed from the germline J gene. This chain uses TRBV5-1 with TRBJ2-1; TRBD2 matches at 13 bases. From germline, CDR1 is SGHRS and CDR2 YFSETQ. CDR3 length: 16 amino acids. With V trimmed by 4 bases and J by 5 bases, 6 bases remained unmatched. CDR3 in amino acids: CASSHILAGGDNEQFF. The sequenced part of the CDR3 DNA is TGCGCCAGCAGCCATATACTAGCGGGAGGGGACAATGAG.

This clone appeared many times. The read falls 3 residues short of the CDR3 end, and the missing part is taken from the germline J gene. The J gene is TRBJ2-3, the V gene TRBV30; 9 bases line up with TRBD1. The CDR3 contains 15 residues. The V gene end was trimmed by 0 bases and the J gene end by 6 bases; junction bases not matched to a gene: 7. Germline values: CDR1 GTSNPN, CDR2 SVGIG (reference sequence). The sequenced CDR3 bases are TGTGCCTGGAGTGTAGGGACAGGGTCCGCGGATACG. Translating it yields CAWSVGTGSADT. The entire CDR3 is CAWSVGTGSADTQYF. The full variable domain, its missing parts supplied by reference TRBV30 and TRBJ2-3, is SQTIHQWPATLVQPVGSPLSLECTVEGTSNPNLYWYRQAAGRGLQLLFYSVGIGQISSEVPQNLSASRPQDRQFILSSKKLLLSDSGFYLCAWSVGTGSADTQYFGPGTRLTVL.

Remarks on this clone: The CDR3 extends 3 residues past the end of the read, so its final part is completed from the germline J gene. The rearrangement uses TRBV11-3 and TRBJ1-3; TRBD1 aligns across 7 bases. CDR1 is SGHNT, CDR2 YENEEA, per germline. This CDR3 comprises 15 residues. Trimming cost V 5 bases and J 4 bases; bases outside gene matches: 8. The sequenced CDR3 bases are TGTGCCAGCAGCGCAAGGACAGGCGTCGGAAACACC. Its protein is CASSARTGVGNT. The complete CDR3 protein is CASSARTGVGNTIYF.

This clone was found a few times. The missing CDR3 end, 3 residues past where the read stops, is filled in from the germline J gene. V usage is TRBV2 and J usage is TRBJ2-1; 10 bases line up with TRBD1. The V gene's germline CDR1 is SNHLY and CDR2 FYNNEI. The V gene end was trimmed by 6 bases and the J gene end by 7 bases; junction bases not matched to a gene: 9. This CDR3 contains 15 residues. The CDR3 is CASSRDRGLRNEQFF. The part of the CDR3 DNA that was read is TGTGCCAGCAGCCGGGACAGGGGTCTTCGGAATGAG.

This clone was seen repeatedly, ten times or more. Coverage ceases 3 residues before the CDR3 finishes, and the germline J gene fills in the end. The V call is TRBV6-1, the J call TRBJ1-2, with D possibly matching TRBD1 (6 bases). CDR3 length equals 14 residues. Germline CDR1 MNHNS, CDR2 SASEGT. CDR3 DNA, as far as it was read: TGTGCCAGCAGTGAAGGTTGGGGGCCCAGGGGC. Translation: CASSEGWGPRG. The entire CDR3 sequence reads CASSEGWGPRGYTF.

In the case of this clone: Read coverage stops 3 residues before the CDR3 terminus; the germline J gene supplies the remainder. The V call is TRBV19, the J call TRBJ1-6; 7 nucleotides align to TRBD1. CDR1 and CDR2 from the germline V gene are LNHDA and SQIVND (reference sequence). V trimming: 3 bases; J trimming: 0 bases; junction bases outside the gene matches: 2. There are 16 residues in the CDR3. The CDR3 DNA, read in part, is TGTGCCAGTAGTATGGGACAGAGCTCCTATAATTCACCC. It encodes CASSMGQSSYNSP. The complete CDR3 reads CASSMGQSSYNSPLHF.

This clone was counted a few times. The read terminates 3 residues ahead of where the CDR3 ends, so the germline J gene completes it. V is TRBV20-1 and J is TRBJ1-5, with TRBD1 identical over 8 bases. Looked up from germline, CDR1 is DFQATT and CDR2 is SNEGSKA (reference sequence). After removal of 4 bases from V and 5 bases from J, the junction contained 4 bases not matched to a gene. The CDR3 has 13 residues. CDR3 DNA, as far as it was read: TGCAGTGCTACAGGACAGGGACATCAGCCC. Its protein product is CSATGQGHQP. The entire CDR3 sequence reads CSATGQGHQPQHF.

At least ten counts were recorded for this clone. Read data end 3 residues before the CDR3 end; the end is taken from the germline J gene. This chain uses TRBV13 with TRBJ2-7; the D is unclear. From germline, CDR1 is PRHDT and CDR2 FYEKMQ (reference sequence). The CDR3 sequence is 13 residues long. V lost 0 bases and J lost 4, with 7 bases in between. The sequenced CDR3 bases are TGTGCCAGCAGCTTAGGCCCCACATACGAG. It codes for CASSLGPTYE. The entire CDR3 protein is CASSLGPTYEQYF.

This clone came up many times. The CDR3 extends 3 residues past the end of the read, so its final part is completed from the germline J gene. The rearrangement joins TRBV29-1 to TRBJ2-3, with D unclear. This CDR3 comprises 11 residues. Germline CDR1 SQVTM, CDR2 ANQGSEA. Partial CDR3 DNA: TGCAGCGCGACTGCTCCCTACGCG. It yields the protein CSATAPYA. In full, the CDR3 is CSATAPYAQYF.

This clone was counted at least ten times. The missing CDR3 end, 3 residues past where the read stops, is filled in from the germline J gene. The chain couples TRBV30 to TRBJ2-7; D is perhaps TRBD1 (6 bases). V was clipped by 4 bases and J by 2 bases, with 9 bases between them. This CDR3 has 12 residues. Germline V gene data show CDR1 as GTSNPN and CDR2 as SVGIG (reference sequence). The CDR3: CAWTEGAYEQYF. The sequenced part of the CDR3 DNA is TGTGCCTGGACAGAGGGGGCCTACGAG.